This TCR beta chain was recorded in a study of blood T cell repertoires in COVID-19. For the study at large: Researchers got acute and convalescent COVID-19 samples from the United States, Italy and Spain. The analysed material was cDNA or gDNA that came from T cells, B-cell-depleted T cells, or PBMCs.

Source study methods: Researchers report that nucleated cell counts were estimated from reference gene primer amplification. The method was immunoSEQ multiplex PCR; TCRdb's version includes in-frame clones alone and lacks a portion of them. V and J calls and clone size are given by that table; D and trimming were obtained from the DNA. The table lists 100,000 to 150,000 clones, approximately 82% of them singletons. This clonotype was sampled from a man between 60 and 75 years old with acute or convalescent COVID-19. The specimen was peripheral blood.

The CDR3 region is CASSLGGSGNTIYF. DNA of the CDR3: TGTGCCAGCAGCTTAGGTGGTAGTGGAAACACCATATATTTT. The V call is TRBV7-9, the J call TRBJ1-3; D remains unclear. This CDR3 region has 14 residues. Per germline, CDR1 SEHNR and CDR2 FQNEAQ (reference sequence). V lost 1 base and J lost 3, with 7 bases in between.